This record concerns one T cell receptor beta chain sequence. Positive CCR7 selection of CD45RO-negative cells yielded the naive CD8 cells, and terminally differentiated effector memory CD45RA+ cells were excluded. Assay used: immunoSEQ multiplex PCR; TCRdb lists only in-frame clones, some missing. The table shows about 2.2 million clones, with 93% occurring only once. These data come from a study of shared clonotypes between healthy human individuals. Trimming took 5 bases from V and 2 from J, leaving 12 bases between them. In germline, CDR1 is SGHVS, CDR2 FQNEAQ. This CDR3 comprises 14 residues. V is TRBV7-8 and J is TRBJ1-1, with D possibly being TRBD1 (6 bases). The receptor was derived from a man younger than 35 in good health. Some clones in this sample may be carry-over from other donors' samples. What was sequenced was naive CD8+ T cells from PBMCs. The CDR3 reads CASSLTGLNTEAFF. The CDR3 bases are TGTGCCAGCAGCCTGACAGGTTTAAACACTGAAGCTTTCTTT.